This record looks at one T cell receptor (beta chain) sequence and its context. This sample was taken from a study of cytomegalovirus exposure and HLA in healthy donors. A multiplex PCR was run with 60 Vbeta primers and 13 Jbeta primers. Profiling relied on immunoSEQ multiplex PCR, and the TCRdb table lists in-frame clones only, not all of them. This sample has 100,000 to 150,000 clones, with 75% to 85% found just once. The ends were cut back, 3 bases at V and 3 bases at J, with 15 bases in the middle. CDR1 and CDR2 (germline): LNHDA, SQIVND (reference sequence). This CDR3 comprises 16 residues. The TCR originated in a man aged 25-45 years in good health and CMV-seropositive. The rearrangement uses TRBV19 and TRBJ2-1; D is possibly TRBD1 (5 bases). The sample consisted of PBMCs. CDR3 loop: CASSIPLRQGYNEQFF. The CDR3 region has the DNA TGTGCCAGTAGTATCCCGCTCCGGCAGGGCTACAATGAGCAGTTCTTC.